This entry features one T cell receptor beta chain sequence. After removal of 2 bases from V and 4 bases from J, the junction contained 4 bases not matched to a gene. Per the germline V gene, CDR1 is SGDLS and CDR2 is YYNGEE. The CDR3 extends over 16 amino acids. Generated by immunoSEQ multiplex PCR, the TCRdb table keeps only in-frame clones and is missing some. The sample holds 650,000 to 700,000 clones, about 90% seen once. This entry belongs to a study of shared clonotypes between healthy human individuals. Sequencing was carried out using memory CD8+ T cells from PBMCs. The subset here: CD45RO+ cells pooled with CCR7-negative TemRA cells. This receptor was taken from a man between 18 and 35 years old in good health. Some clones in this sample may be carry-over from other donors' samples. V usage is TRBV9 and J usage is TRBJ2-2; 11 nucleotides match TRBD2. CDR3 loop: CASSVDGTSGTGELFF. CDR3 in DNA: TGTGCCAGCAGCGTGGACGGGACTAGCGGCACCGGGGAGCTGTTTTTT.